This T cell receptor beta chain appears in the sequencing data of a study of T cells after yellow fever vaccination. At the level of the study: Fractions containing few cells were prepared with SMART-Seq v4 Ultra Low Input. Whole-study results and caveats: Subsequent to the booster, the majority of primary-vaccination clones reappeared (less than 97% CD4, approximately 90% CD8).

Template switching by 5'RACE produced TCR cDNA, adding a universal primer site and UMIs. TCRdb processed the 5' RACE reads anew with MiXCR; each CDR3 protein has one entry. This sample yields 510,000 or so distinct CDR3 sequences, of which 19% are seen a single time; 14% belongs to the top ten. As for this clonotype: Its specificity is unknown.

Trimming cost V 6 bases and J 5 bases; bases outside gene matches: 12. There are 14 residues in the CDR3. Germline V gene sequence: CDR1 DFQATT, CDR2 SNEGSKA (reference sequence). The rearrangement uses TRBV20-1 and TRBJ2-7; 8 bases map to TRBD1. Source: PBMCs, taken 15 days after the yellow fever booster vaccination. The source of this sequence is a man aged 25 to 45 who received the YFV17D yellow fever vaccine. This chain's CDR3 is CSARTQGALDEQYF. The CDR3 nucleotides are TGCAGTGCACGCACTCAGGGGGCGCTTGACGAGCAGTACTTC.